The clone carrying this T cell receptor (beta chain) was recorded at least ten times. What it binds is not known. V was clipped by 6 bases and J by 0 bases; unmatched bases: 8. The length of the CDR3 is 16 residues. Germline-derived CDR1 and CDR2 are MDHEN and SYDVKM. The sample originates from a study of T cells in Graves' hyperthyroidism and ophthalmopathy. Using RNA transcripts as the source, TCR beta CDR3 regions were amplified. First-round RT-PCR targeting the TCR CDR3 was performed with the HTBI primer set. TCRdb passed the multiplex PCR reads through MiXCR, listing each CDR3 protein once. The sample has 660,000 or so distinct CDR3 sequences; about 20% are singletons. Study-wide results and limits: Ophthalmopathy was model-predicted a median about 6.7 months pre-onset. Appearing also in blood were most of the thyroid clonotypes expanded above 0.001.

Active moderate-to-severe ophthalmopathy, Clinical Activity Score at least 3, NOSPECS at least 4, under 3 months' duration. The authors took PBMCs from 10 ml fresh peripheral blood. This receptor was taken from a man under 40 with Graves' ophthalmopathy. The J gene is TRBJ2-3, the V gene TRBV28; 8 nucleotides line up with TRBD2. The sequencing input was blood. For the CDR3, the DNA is TGTGCCAGCAGCTTCACTAGCGGCTCTAGCACAGATACGCAGTATTTT. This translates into CASSFTSGSSTDTQYF.